The 8 T cell receptor beta chains below all came from one sample that was sequenced in a study of T cells in pancreatic ductal adenocarcinoma. Selected pancreatic ductal adenocarcinoma patients had undergone surgery without neoadjuvant therapy. The protocol was immunoSEQ multiplex PCR, while the TCRdb copy is restricted to in-frame clones and leaves out a portion. The table shows 85,000 to 120,000 clones, with about 96% occurring only once. The sample comprised PBMCs. The origin of the receptors is a human donor with pancreatic ductal adenocarcinoma.

This clone occurred once. The chain is built from TRBV10-3 and TRBJ2-7, with unresolved D. Germline V lookup: CDR1 ENHRY, CDR2 SYGVKD. The CDR3 covers 12 residues. The V and J ends lost 3 bases and 10 bases respectively, with 13 bases between them. Here the CDR3 reads CAISELAGLQYF. In DNA, the CDR3 is TGTGCCATCAGTGAACTCGCCGGGTTACAGTACTTC.

The chain carries TRBV7-2 and TRBJ1-5, with a weak D call TRBD1 (5 bases). V was clipped by 4 bases and J by 9 bases, with 13 bases between them. This CDR3 has 13 residues. Germline CDR1 is SGHTA and CDR2 is FQGNSA. CDR3 sequence: CASSSTRVGPQHF. The CDR3, as DNA: TGTGCCAGCAGCTCTACCAGGGTCGGGCCCCAGCATTTT. The entire variable domain, with the rest obtained from reference TRBV7-2 and TRBJ1-5, is as follows: GAGVSQSPSNKVTEKGKDVELRCDPISGHTALYWYRQSLGQGLEFLIYFQGNSAPDKSGLPSDRFSAERTGGSVSTLTIQRTQQEDSAVYLCASSSTRVGPQHFGDGTRLSIL.

The chain carries TRBV6-1 and TRBJ2-7, with 9 bases matching TRBD1. Germline V gene data show CDR1 as MNHNS and CDR2 as SASEGT. There are 16 residues in the CDR3. V gave up 3 bases and J gave up 0 bases; unmatched junction bases: 6. The CDR3, as DNA: TGTGCCAGCAGTGAGATTGGACAGGGGACCTCCTACGAGCAGTACTTC. This sequence encodes CASSEIGQGTSYEQYF.

This rearrangement joins TRBV19 to TRBJ2-1; 8 nucleotides line up with TRBD1. CDR3 size: 14 residues. Germline CDR1 and CDR2: LNHDA and SQIVND (reference sequence). J lost 4 bases, V lost 5 bases, and 4 bases had no gene match. The CDR3 sequence is CASSLDRDYNEQFF. DNA for the CDR3: TGTGCCAGTAGTTTGGACAGGGATTACAATGAGCAGTTCTTC.

This chain joins TRBV25-1 and TRBJ2-5, with 10 bases lining up with TRBD1. CDR3 length: 16 residues. V lost 4 bases and J lost 5; bases outside the gene matches: 10. CDR1 MGHDK and CDR2 SYGVNS come from the germline V gene. In nucleotides, the CDR3 is TGTGCCAGCAGTGGGTGGGGGACAGGGGACGTGGAGACCCAGTACTTC. Its translation: CASSGWGTGDVETQYF.

V is TRBV5-1 and J is TRBJ2-2; no firm D call. Germline V gene sequence: CDR1 SGHRS, CDR2 YFSETQ. The CDR3 runs 15 residues. Trimming took 4 bases from V and 5 from J, leaving 15 bases between them. The CDR3 nucleotides are TGCGCCAGCAGCCTTCAAACTCAAGAAACCGGGGAGCTGTTTTTT. This codes for CASSLQTQETGELFF.

The V gene is TRBV5-1, the J gene TRBJ1-1; maybe TRBD1 (6 bases). Per germline, CDR1 SGHRS and CDR2 YFSETQ. This CDR3 region has 14 residues. V lost 4 bases, J lost 0 bases, and 10 bases lay in between. For the CDR3, the DNA is TGCGCCAGCAGCCAACAGGGCTTGAACACTGAAGCTTTCTTT. Translating gives CASSQQGLNTEAFF. The full variable domain, completed using reference TRBV5-1 and TRBJ1-1, is KAGVTQTPRYLIKTRGQQVTLSCSPISGHRSVSWYQQTPGQGLQFLFEYFSETQRNKGNFPGRFSGRQFSNSRSEMNVSTLELGDSALYLCASSQQGLNTEAFFGQGTRLTVV.

V gene TRBV27 combines with J gene TRBJ2-2, with 7 bases aligning to TRBD2. CDR3 length: 14 residues. V was pared by 5 bases and J by 6 bases, with 6 bases of the junction left unmatched. CDR1 is MNHEY, CDR2 SMNVEV, per germline (reference sequence). Here the CDR3 reads CASSLRLASGELFF. The CDR3 nucleotides are TGTGCCAGCAGTCTAAGACTAGCTTCCGGGGAGCTGTTTTTT.